These T cell receptor beta chains were read from a single sample in a study of T cells in Graves' hyperthyroidism and ophthalmopathy. TCRdb re-called the multiplex PCR reads through MiXCR, storing one row per CDR3 protein. The table includes a few hundred thousand distinct CDR3 sequences, approximately 14% detected once. What was sequenced was blood. The receptors come from a woman aged 25 to 39 with Graves' hyperthyroidism. Both conserved end residues are part of each CDR3. A D gene is named only where the DNA matches it firmly. Only part of the rows carry a size: once, few, many, or a class if the clone is expanded.

d_call,j_call,v_call,clone_size,cdr3_aa,cdr3_nt
TRBD2,TRBJ2-5,TRBV6-1,few,CASSDRRTSGREERLETQYF,TGTGCCAGCAGTGACCGCCGGACTAGCGGGAGGGAGGAAAGGTTGGAGACCCAGTACTTC
.,TRBJ1-4,TRBV7-9,few,CASSFPGMGEKLFF,TGTGCCAGCAGCTTCCCGGGAATGGGTGAAAAACTGTTTTTT
TRBD2,TRBJ2-3,TRBV4-1,.,CASSQGRGGTDTQYF,TGCGCCAGCAGCCAAGGACGCGGGGGAACAGATACGCAGTATTTT
.,TRBJ2-7,TRBV2,many,CASSELGQVLNEQYF,TGTGCCAGCAGTGAGCTTGGTCAGGTCCTAAACGAGCAGTACTTC
TRBD1,TRBJ2-1,TRBV7-2,.,CASSSSGTGVAYNEQFF,TGTGCCAGCAGCTCCTCCGGGACAGGTGTAGCCTACAATGAGCAGTTCTTC
.,TRBJ2-1,TRBV6-2/TRBV6-3,many,CASSYSSQAGTYNEQFF,TGTGCCAGCAGTTACTCCTCTCAAGCGGGCACCTACAATGAGCAGTTCTTC
.,TRBJ1-1,TRBV5-6,many,CASREAGRVNTEAFF,TGTGCCAGCAGGGAGGCCGGAAGGGTGAACACTGAAGCTTTCTTT
TRBD2,TRBJ2-3,TRBV7-9,many,CASSLTSGRPTDTQYF,TGTGCCAGCAGCTTGACTAGCGGGAGACCGACAGATACGCAGTATTTT
.,TRBJ2-3,TRBV5-1,many,CASTPSGDSTQYF,TGCGCCAGTACACCTTCGGGGGATTCAACGCAGTATTTT
.,TRBJ1-5,TRBV7-6,few,CASSLLGGSQPQHF,TGTGCCAGCAGCTTATTGGGCGGGAGTCAGCCCCAGCATTTT
.,TRBJ1-1,TRBV7-6,few,CASARGAGTEAFF,TGTGCCAGCGCGAGGGGCGCGGGCACTGAAGCTTTCTTT
.,TRBJ2-3,TRBV20-1,many,CSASATSTDTQYF,TGCAGTGCTAGCGCCACTAGCACAGATACGCAGTATTTT
TRBD2,TRBJ2-1,TRBV19,.,CASSMGGSGRGSKFF,TGTGCCAGTAGTATGGGGGGTAGCGGGAGGGGAAGTAAGTTCTTC
.,TRBJ2-3,TRBV3-1,many,CASSQRARASYTDTQYF,TGTGCCAGCAGCCAACGAGCTCGGGCTTCGTACACAGATACGCAGTATTTT
TRBD2,TRBJ2-5,TRBV5-1,few,CASSLASGSGETQYF,TGCGCCAGCAGCTTGGCTAGCGGGAGTGGGGAGACCCAGTACTTC
.,TRBJ2-1,TRBV10-2,few,CASSESAGIAYNEQFF,TGCGCCAGCAGTGAGTCGGCCGGGATCGCCTACAATGAGCAGTTCTTC
.,TRBJ2-5,TRBV7-2,many,CASSTSRETQYF,TGTGCCAGCAGCACTAGTAGAGAGACCCAGTACTTC
.,TRBJ1-5,TRBV7-9,.,CASSLEVGPQESSGNQPQHF,TGTGCCAGCAGCTTAGAGGTTGGGCCCCAGGAGTCGTCGGGCAATCAGCCCCAGCATTTT
.,TRBJ2-3,TRBV2,few,CASSEAGTNPIDTQYF,TGTGCCAGCAGTGAAGCAGGGACGAATCCAATCGATACGCAGTATTTT
.,TRBJ2-3,TRBV20-1,.,CSARLRGGTDTQYF,TGCAGTGCTAGACTTCGCGGGGGCACAGATACGCAGTATTTT
.,TRBJ1-5,TRBV4-1,.,CASSQDWGRRKTQHF,TGCGCCAGCAGCCAAGATTGGGGACGAAGGAAGACCCAGCATTTT
.,TRBJ2-7,TRBV18,once,CASSPKTTRLGEQYF,TGTGCCAGCTCACCAAAGACTACCCGTCTAGGCGAGCAGTACTTC
TRBD2,TRBJ2-1,TRBV7-8,.,CASSLAGGMNNEQFF,TGTGCCAGCAGCCTAGCGGGAGGTATGAACAATGAGCAGTTCTTC
TRBD2,TRBJ2-7,TRBV20-1,.,CSARKAGEWKEQYF,TGCAGTGCTAGGAAAGCGGGAGAGTGGAAGGAGCAGTACTTC
.,TRBJ1-2,TRBV9,.,CASSPGPVGGYTF,TGTGCCAGCAGCCCGGGGCCCGTTGGTGGCTACACCTTC
.,TRBJ1-2,TRBV20-1,many,CSAREVGSNYGYTF,TGCAGTGCTAGAGAAGTGGGGTCGAACTATGGCTACACCTTC
.,TRBJ2-7,TRBV10-3,few,CAISELAGAYEQYF,TGTGCCATCAGTGAGTTGGCAGGGGCCTACGAGCAGTACTTC
TRBD2,TRBJ2-1,TRBV6-1,many,CASIRAGGPNIYDEQFF,TGTGCCAGCATTCGAGCGGGAGGGCCTAATATCTACGATGAGCAGTTCTTC